Below, 15 T cell receptor beta chains from the same sample are listed, as sequenced in a study of identical twins. TCRdb reprocessed the 5' RACE reads via MiXCR and lists one record per CDR3 protein. The data contain 350,000 to 450,000 distinct CDR3 sequences, about 18% of them singletons. Sequenced: naive T cells sorted from blood. These receptors were obtained from a man aged 45-65 years in good health.

This clonotype has at least ten counts. This chain links TRBV2 with TRBJ2-5; TRBD2 is a possible D gene (6 bases). The germline gives CDR1 SNHLY, CDR2 FYNNEI. This CDR3 has 12 amino acids. Trimming took 7 bases from V and 7 from J, leaving 13 bases between them. CDR3 nucleotide sequence: TGTGCCAGCAACACCGGGAGTGGGACCCAGTACTTC. Translated: CASNTGSGTQYF.

This clonotype appeared a few times. The J gene is TRBJ2-1, the V gene TRBV24-1; no reliable D call. Germline assignment: CDR1 KGHDR and CDR2 SFDVKD. V was trimmed by 5 bases and J by 6 bases, leaving 13 bases between them. CDR3 length: 14 amino acids. CDR3 nucleotide sequence: TGTGCCACCAGTGGGGCTCCCCCGGGCAATGAGCAGTTCTTC. Amino acid sequence: CATSGAPPGNEQFF.

Only a few counts were recorded for this clonotype. This rearrangement joins TRBV29-1 to TRBJ2-7; weak D call: TRBD2 (6 bases). The V end lost 1 base, the J end lost 5 bases, and 9 bases lay between the germline ends. The CDR3 has 12 residues. Germline V gene lookup returns CDR1 SQVTM and CDR2 ANQGSEA. The CDR3 sequence: CSVEVGEDEQYF. The CDR3 DNA follows: TGCAGCGTTGAAGTCGGGGAGGACGAGCAGTACTTC.

This clonotype was recorded a few times. The chain uses TRBV14 and TRBJ2-5, with a possible D match to TRBD1 (5 bases). CDR3 length: 14 residues. Trimming took off 1 base at V and 2 bases at J, with 8 bases between the two ends. Germline V gene sequence: CDR1 SGHDN, CDR2 FVKESK. The CDR3 loop is CASSQGQSQETQYF. CDR3 DNA sequence: TGTGCCAGCAGCCAAGGACAGAGTCAAGAGACCCAGTACTTC. Variable domain in full (rest from reference TRBV14 and TRBJ2-5): EAGVTQFPSHSVIEKGQTVTLRCDPISGHDNLYWYRRVMGKEIKFLLHFVKESKQDESGMPNNRFLAERTGGTYSTLKVQPAELEDSGVYFCASSQGQSQETQYFGPGTRLLVL.

The rearrangement joins TRBV27 to TRBJ2-3; a possible D gene is TRBD2 (6 bases). Trimming took off 5 bases at V and 6 bases at J, with 30 bases between the two ends. Germline loops: CDR1 MNHEY, CDR2 SMNVEV (reference sequence). The CDR3 extends over 19 amino acids. This CDR3 is CASSQRGFGSNPKRDTQYF. The CDR3 region has the DNA TGTGCCAGCAGTCAACGGGGGTTTGGCAGCAACCCCAAAAGGGATACGCAGTATTTT.

This clonotype was picked up many times. V gene TRBV29-1 combines with J gene TRBJ2-7; 9 bases agree with TRBD1. V was pared by 6 bases and J by 2 bases, with 11 bases of the junction left unmatched. The V gene's germline CDR1 is SQVTM and CDR2 ANQGSEA. The CDR3 extends over 15 amino acids. The CDR3 spells CSVAPGTGNPYEQYF. The CDR3 DNA follows: TGCAGCGTCGCACCCGGGACAGGGAATCCCTACGAGCAGTACTTC.

This clonotype occurred a few times. J is TRBJ1-1 and V is TRBV19; 8 bases align to TRBD1. This CDR3 spans 14 amino acids. Germline CDR1 and CDR2: LNHDA and SQIVND (reference sequence). V lost 4 bases and J lost 4; bases outside the gene matches: 5. The CDR3 sequence: CASSTDRAGTEAFF. The CDR3, as DNA: TGTGCCAGTAGTACGGACAGGGCGGGCACTGAAGCTTTCTTT.

V usage is TRBV10-3 and J usage is TRBJ2-2; 11 bases match TRBD1. The ends lost 8 bases at V and 5 bases at J; junction bases unmatched: 4. This CDR3 spans 14 amino acids. Germline V gives CDR1 ENHRY, CDR2 SYGVKD. The CDR3: CAIGQGAETGELFF. CDR3 in DNA: TGTGCCATCGGACAGGGGGCGGAGACCGGGGAGCTGTTTTTT.

There are a few counts of this clonotype. The chain carries TRBV5-1 and TRBJ2-1, with D perhaps assigned TRBD1 or TRBD2 (5 bases each). The length of the CDR3 is 13 residues. Germline V gene lookup returns CDR1 SGHRS and CDR2 YFSETQ. Trimming stripped 0 bases from V and 12 bases from J, with 13 bases between. The CDR3 nucleotides are TGCGCCAGCAGCTTGGCGGGACCCCTGGGGCAGTTCTTC. Translation gives CASSLAGPLGQFF.

The sample holds a few counts of this clonotype. The rearrangement joins TRBV5-1 to TRBJ2-3; 7 nucleotides agree with TRBD1. The V and J ends lost 6 bases and 9 bases, in that order; junction bases with no gene match: 16. The CDR3 runs 15 residues. Germline values: CDR1 SGHRS, CDR2 YFSETQ. The CDR3 DNA sequence: TGCGCCAGCACCAAAGACAGGGCACTAAGATGGACGCAGTATTTT. As protein: CASTKDRALRWTQYF.

This clonotype was seen repeatedly, ten times or more. The gene calls are TRBV16 and TRBJ1-2; perhaps TRBD1 as D (5 bases). Trimming stripped 2 bases from V and 4 bases from J, with 8 bases between. The CDR3 runs 13 residues. Germline lookup yields CDR1 KGHSY and CDR2 FQNENV. The CDR3 reads CASSQVQGYGYTF. Written as DNA, the CDR3 is TGTGCCAGCAGCCAAGTCCAGGGCTATGGCTACACCTTC.

The chain uses TRBV7-7 and TRBJ2-2, with unresolved D. Germline V gives CDR1 SSHAT, CDR2 FNYEAQ (reference sequence). The CDR3 loop spans 15 amino acids. Trimming took off 5 bases at V and 1 base at J, with 11 bases between the two ends. CDR3 loop: CASSLMTQNTGELFF. The CDR3 nucleotides read TGTGCCAGCAGCCTAATGACTCAGAACACCGGGGAGCTGTTTTTT.

This clonotype has only a few counts. The genes are TRBV11-2 and TRBJ2-1, with 15 nucleotides matching TRBD2. The CDR3 is 18 amino acids. V was pared by 5 bases and J by 3 bases, with 8 bases of the junction left unmatched. Germline V CDR1 and CDR2: SGHAT, FQNNGV. The CDR3 DNA is TGTGCCAGCAGCATAAGGACTAGCGGGAGGGCCTACTACAATGAGCAGTTCTTC. Protein sequence: CASSIRTSGRAYYNEQFF.

At least ten counts were recorded for this clonotype. The genes are TRBV10-3 and TRBJ2-7; D unresolved. Germline CDR1 ENHRY, CDR2 SYGVKD. V gave up 4 bases and J gave up 7 bases, with 8 bases separating them. The CDR3 runs 11 residues. CDR3 bases: TGTGCCATCAGTGCCCTCTGGGAGCAGTACTTC. Protein: CAISALWEQYF.

The V and J genes are TRBV7-9 and TRBJ2-1; the match to TRBD2 covers 7 bases. The CDR3 totals 16 residues. J gave up 3 bases and V 4 bases, and 9 bases lay outside the gene matches. Germline lookup yields CDR1 SEHNR and CDR2 FQNEAQ (reference sequence). The chain's CDR3 is CASSSAGYTDYNEQFF. The DNA for the CDR3 is TGTGCCAGCAGCTCAGCGGGATATACCGACTACAATGAGCAGTTCTTC.